This T cell receptor beta chain was sequenced in a study of blood T cell repertoires in COVID-19. Looking at the study overall: Sources were T cells, B-cell-depleted T cells, or PBMCs; the material itself was cDNA or gDNA.

Trimming took 8 bases from V and 5 from J, leaving 12 bases between them. CDR1 is SNHLY and CDR2 is FYNNEI in the germline V gene. The CDR3 extends over 12 amino acids. This clone appeared a few times. Study processing details: Researchers report that nucleated cell counts were estimated from reference gene primer amplification. The table came from immunoSEQ multiplex PCR; TCRdb's copy has only in-frame clones and leaves some out. The D gene and trimming were derived from the DNA, and the V and J assignments and clone size from that table. The sample shows 75,000 to 95,000 clones, less than 85% of them seen only once.

Specimen: peripheral blood. The chain recombines TRBV2 with TRBJ1-2; D uncertain. The receptor was derived from a woman older than 75 with active or convalescent COVID-19. The CDR3 protein is CASSLPKYGYTF. The DNA of the CDR3 is TGTGCCAGCTCTCTACCGAAGTATGGCTACACCTTC.